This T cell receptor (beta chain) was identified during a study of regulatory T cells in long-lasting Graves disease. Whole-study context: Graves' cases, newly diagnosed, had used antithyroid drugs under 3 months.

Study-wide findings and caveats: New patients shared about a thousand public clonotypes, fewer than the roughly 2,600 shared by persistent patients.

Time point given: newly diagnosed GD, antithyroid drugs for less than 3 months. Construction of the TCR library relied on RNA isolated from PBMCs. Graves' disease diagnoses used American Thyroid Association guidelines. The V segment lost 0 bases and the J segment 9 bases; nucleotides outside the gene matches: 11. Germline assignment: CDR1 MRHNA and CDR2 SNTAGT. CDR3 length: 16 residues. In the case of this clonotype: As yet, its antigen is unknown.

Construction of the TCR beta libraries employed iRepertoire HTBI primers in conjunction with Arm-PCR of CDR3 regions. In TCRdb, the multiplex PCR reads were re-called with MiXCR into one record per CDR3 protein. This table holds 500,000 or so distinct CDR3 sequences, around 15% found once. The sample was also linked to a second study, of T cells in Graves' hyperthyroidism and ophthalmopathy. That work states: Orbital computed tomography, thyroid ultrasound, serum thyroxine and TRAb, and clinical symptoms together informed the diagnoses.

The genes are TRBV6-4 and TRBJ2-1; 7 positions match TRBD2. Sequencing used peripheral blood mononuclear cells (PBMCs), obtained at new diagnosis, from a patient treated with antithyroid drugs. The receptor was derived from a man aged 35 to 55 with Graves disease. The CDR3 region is CASSDSSSGSRGEQFF. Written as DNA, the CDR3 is TGTGCCAGCAGTGACTCCTCTAGCGGTTCGCGAGGTGAGCAGTTCTTC.